This T cell receptor beta chain was obtained from a study of blood T cell repertoires in COVID-19. Study-wide background: Acute and convalescent COVID-19 specimens originated in the United States, Italy and Spain. PBMCs, B-cell-depleted T cells, or T cells provided the cDNA or gDNA that made up the material.

Study processing details: Estimates of nucleated cell counts were drawn from the amplification of reference gene primers. Profiling relied on immunoSEQ multiplex PCR, and the TCRdb table lists in-frame clones only, not all of them. Clonal size and the V and J genes are those of that table, whereas D and trimming came from the DNA. Of some 530,000 clones listed, approximately 83% are singletons. Germline V lookup: CDR1 GTSNPN, CDR2 SVGIG (reference sequence). Losses at the gene ends were 5 bases for V and 11 bases for J; bases not matched to a gene: 15. The CDR3 is 14 residues long. The material sequenced was peripheral blood. The V and J genes are TRBV30 and TRBJ1-2; 9 bases match TRBD1. This TCR derives from a human donor in a cohort sampled during active COVID-19. Written as DNA, the CDR3 is TGTGCCTGGGGTTGGGACAGGGCTTTGGCCGGGTACACCTTC. Protein product: CAWGWDRALAGYTF.